The source of this TCR beta chain is a study of T cell repertoires in cytomegalovirus infection. Across the whole study: HLA-B-restricted CMV epitopes that are well studied were used alongside recently identified HLA-C-restricted ones. Points from the study as a whole: HLA-C-restricted CMV-specific TCR beta clonotypes were dominant in the ex vivo response. Cumulative frequency (of public TCR beta family members) identified carriers of CMV plus the relevant HLA.

This clonotype showed up just a few times. What it recognizes is unknown. The CDR3 length is 16 residues. V was clipped by 6 bases and J by 4 bases, with 19 bases between them. In TCRdb, the reads were re-called with MiXCR into one record per CDR3 protein. The sample yields approximately 100,000 distinct CDR3 sequences, about 30% seen once. This clonotype originated in a human donor in good health (CMV status not recorded). Some clones in this sample may be carry-over from other donors' samples. The sample here was CD8+ T cells from cultured PBMCs, taken from culture after CMV antigen stimulation. The V and J genes are TRBV12-3 or TRBV12-4 and TRBJ2-1, with D tentatively TRBD2 (5 bases). DNA of the CDR3: TGTGCCAGCAGCCGTACGGGGTACTCCTATTACAATGAGCAGTTCTTC. Its protein is CASSRTGYSYYNEQFF.